One and the same sample provided the 30 T cell receptor beta chains below, sequenced in a study of cytomegalovirus exposure and HLA in healthy donors. PCR amplification relied on 60 Vbeta primers (plus 13 Jbeta primers). TCRdb's table, derived via immunoSEQ multiplex PCR, lists solely in-frame clones and lacks some. This sample has some 150,000 clones, with 60% to 80% found just once. Source material: PBMCs. Receptor source: a middle-aged man in good health and CMV-seropositive.

The chain uses TRBV7-9 and TRBJ1-5; 9 bases map to TRBD1. J was trimmed by 7 bases and V by 5 bases; bases with no gene match: 6. Germline CDR1 reads SEHNR; CDR2 reads FQNEAQ (reference sequence). The CDR3 runs to 14 residues. The CDR3 reads CASSLGQGGQPQHF. CDR3 in DNA: TGTGCCAGCAGCCTGGGACAGGGAGGCCAGCCCCAGCATTTT. The whole variable domain, remainder taken from reference TRBV7-9 and TRBJ1-5, is DTGVSQNPRHKITKRGQNVTFRCDPISEHNRLYWYRQTLGQGPEFLTYFQNEAQLEKSRLLSDRFSAERPKGSFSTLEIQRTEQGDSAMYLCASSLGQGGQPQHFGDGTRLSIL.

The chain carries TRBV29-1 and TRBJ2-1; 8 bases are a match to TRBD2. Looked up from germline, CDR1 is SQVTM and CDR2 is ANQGSEA. Unmatched junction bases numbered 12, after V lost 7 bases and J lost 10 bases. The CDR3 is 13 amino acids. CDR3 loop: CSAPRAKREEQFF. The CDR3 nucleotides read TGCAGCGCCCCCAGGGCCAAGCGGGAGGAGCAGTTCTTC.

The chain employs TRBV9 and TRBJ2-3; TRBD2 is a possible D gene (6 bases). In germline, CDR1 is SGDLS, CDR2 YYNGEE. CDR3 length: 14 amino acids. Trimming took 4 bases from V and 2 from J, leaving 11 bases between them. The DNA of the CDR3 is TGTGCCAGCAGCCTCCTAGCGCCCACAGATACGCAGTATTTT. Its protein product is CASSLLAPTDTQYF.

V and J are TRBV18 and TRBJ2-7, with D maybe TRBD2 (5 bases). CDR3 size: 14 residues. The germline V gene has CDR1 KGHSH and CDR2 LQKENI. V lost 1 base and J lost 0, with 7 bases in between. Here the CDR3 DNA reads TGTGCCAGCTCACCACAAGCGGACTCCTACGAGCAGTACTTC. Its translation: CASSPQADSYEQYF. Full variable domain (remainder filled in from reference TRBV18 and TRBJ2-7): NAGVMQNPRHLVRRRGQEARLRCSPMKGHSHVYWYRQLPEEGLKFMVYLQKENIIDESGMPKERFSAEFPKEGPSILRIQQVVRGDSAAYFCASSPQADSYEQYFGPGTRLTVT.

J is TRBJ1-4 and V is TRBV7-9; D not certain. Deletions cut 11 bases from V and 0 bases from J, with 16 bases between. Germline V CDR1 and CDR2: SEHNR, FQNEAQ (reference sequence). The CDR3 runs 15 residues. Here the CDR3 reads CAVSGSFATNEKLFF. The CDR3 DNA is TGTGCCGTGTCAGGCAGCTTTGCAACTAATGAAAAACTGTTTTTT.

V and J are TRBV28 and TRBJ1-2; weak D call: TRBD1 (5 bases). CDR3 length equals 16 residues. The germline V gene has CDR1 MDHEN and CDR2 SYDVKM. The V and J ends lost 2 bases and 7 bases respectively, with 20 bases between them. CDR3 in DNA: TGTGCCAGCAGTTTACGGGTCTGGGCAGGGCGCGGTGGCTACACCTTC. Translated: CASSLRVWAGRGGYTF.

V is TRBV11-2 and J is TRBJ2-5, with 7 bases identical to TRBD2. The V segment lost 2 bases and the J segment 10 bases; nucleotides outside the gene matches: 22. The length of the CDR3 is 18 residues. Germline CDR1 and CDR2: SGHAT and FQNNGV. CDR3 bases: TGTGCCAGCAGCTTACCCCATGAGGCTAGCGGCCCTGGGGGGGGCCAGTACTTC. Its translation is CASSLPHEASGPGGGQYF.

This chain links TRBV25-1 with TRBJ2-7, with a tentative D call TRBD2 (7 bases). The V and J ends lost 2 bases and 3 bases respectively, with 17 bases between them. CDR3 length: 16 residues. Germline V CDR1 and CDR2: MGHDK, SYGVNS. The CDR3 DNA sequence: TGTGCCAGCAGTGAAACCGGGGGGCCCACCTACTACGAGCAGTACTTC. Protein: CASSETGGPTYYEQYF.

V usage is TRBV6-1 and J usage is TRBJ1-5; 10 bases agree with TRBD1. The junction had 6 bases not matched to a gene; V was cut back by 11 bases and J by 5 bases. Looked up from germline, CDR1 is MNHNS and CDR2 is SASEGT. CDR3 size: 13 residues. The CDR3, as DNA: TGTGCCGGATGGACAGGGGGAGATCAGCCCCAGCATTTT. Protein sequence: CAGWTGGDQPQHF.

Remarks on this clone: The junction shows a germline mismatch at one end, possibly a read error. The chain employs TRBV27 and TRBJ2-5; 11 nucleotides line up with TRBD2. From germline, CDR1 is MNHEY and CDR2 SMNVEV (reference sequence). The CDR3 contains 17 residues. CDR3 loop: CASTLHSLAGGQETQYF. The CDR3 DNA sequence: TGTGCCAGCACTTTACACTCTCTAGCGGGAGGACAAGAGACCCAGTACTTC.

This clone has a handful of counts. CDR3 in amino acids: CASSPSERFGGRAYEQYF. In DNA form, the CDR3 reads TGTGCCAGCAGCCCATCTGAGCGTTTTGGCGGGAGGGCGTACGAGCAGTACTTC. This chain connects TRBV4-2 to TRBJ2-7, with TRBD2 matching 9 bases. Trimming at V came to 4 bases and at J to 4 bases, leaving 17 bases not matched to a gene. This CDR3 comprises 18 residues. Germline V gene lookup returns CDR1 LGHNA and CDR2 YNFKEQ.

This rearrangement joins TRBV6-1 to TRBJ2-3; 7 bases line up with TRBD1. The CDR3 runs to 15 residues. CDR1 is MNHNS and CDR2 is SASEGT in the germline V gene. V lost 7 bases, J lost 2 bases, and 9 bases stayed unmatched. The CDR3 coding sequence is TGTGCCAGCAAGAGGACAGGAAGGTCCACAGATACGCAGTATTTT. Translation: CASKRTGRSTDTQYF.

The CDR3 reads CASRGRAVNQPQHF. DNA for the CDR3: TGTGCCAGTAGGGGCAGGGCGGTGAATCAGCCCCAGCATTTT. This chain links TRBV19 with TRBJ1-5, with D maybe TRBD1 (5 bases). V was cut by 6 bases and J by 4 bases, with 13 bases left in between. The CDR3 spans 14 residues. Per the germline V gene, CDR1 is LNHDA and CDR2 is SQIVND (reference sequence).

The chain uses TRBV5-4 and TRBJ1-2, with TRBD1 matching over 7 bases. The CDR3 length is 16 residues. Germline V gene sequence: CDR1 SGHNT, CDR2 YYREEE (reference sequence). Losses at the gene ends were 0 bases for V and 2 bases for J; bases not matched to a gene: 7. The chain's CDR3 is CASSLAGRGTNYGYTF. The CDR3 region has the DNA TGTGCCAGCAGCTTGGCTGGCAGGGGGACGAACTATGGCTACACCTTC.

The gene calls are TRBV7-3 and TRBJ2-5; 11 nucleotides match TRBD1. The CDR3 is 16 amino acids. Looked up from germline, CDR1 is SGHTA and CDR2 is FQGTGA. The junction had 6 bases not matched to a gene; V was cut back by 2 bases and J by 4 bases. In DNA, the CDR3 is TGTGCCAGCAGCTTAGGAGGGGGGACAGGGGGAGAGACCCAGTACTTC. Its protein product is CASSLGGGTGGETQYF.

The chain carries TRBV25-1 and TRBJ1-1; TRBD1 agrees at 7 bases. The ends lost 2 bases at V and 10 bases at J; junction bases unmatched: 7. The CDR3 contains 13 residues. Germline-derived CDR1 and CDR2 are MGHDK and SYGVNS. DNA for the CDR3: TGTGCCAGCAGTGAACCCCGGACAGGAGTAGCTTTCTTT. Its protein is CASSEPRTGVAFF. Full variable domain (rest looked up from reference TRBV25-1 and TRBJ1-1): EADIYQTPRYLVIGTGKKITLECSQTMGHDKMYWYQQDPGMELHLIHYSYGVNSTEKGDLSSESTVSRIRTEHFPLTLESARPSHTSQYLCASSEPRTGVAFFGQGTRLTVV.

The count of this clone is one. The chain recombines TRBV7-5 with TRBJ1-2; the table's D call TRBD1 went unverified against the DNA. TRBV7-5 corresponds to a pseudogene. This CDR3 is 19 amino acids long. Here the CDR3 reads CARSLVVEGGQDRLHGYTF. CDR3 bases: TGTGCCAGAAGCTTAGTGGTGGAGGGGGGACAGGACCGCTTGCATGGCTACACCTTC.

This clone was found a few times. CDR3 residues: CASSFYLAEAYNEQFF. CDR3 sequence (DNA): TGTGCCAGCAGCTTCTACTTAGCGGAGGCCTACAATGAGCAGTTCTTC. The rearrangement links TRBV5-4 to TRBJ2-1; the D gene is possibly TRBD2 (6 bases). This CDR3 spans 16 amino acids. Germline CDR1 is SGHNT and CDR2 is YYREEE (reference sequence). V shed 2 bases and J shed 2 bases, with 14 bases lying between them.

The chain links TRBV6-6 to TRBJ2-1; 9 bases match TRBD2. The CDR3 covers 15 residues. The germline gives CDR1 MNHNY, CDR2 SVGAGI (reference sequence). The J segment lost 3 bases and the V segment lost 6 bases, leaving 6 bases of the junction unmatched. The CDR3 sequence: CASRPTSGYYNEQFF. The CDR3, as DNA: TGTGCCAGCAGACCGACTAGCGGCTACTACAATGAGCAGTTCTTC.

This chain connects TRBV2 to TRBJ2-5; the match to TRBD2 covers 10 bases. The DNA end favors TRBJ2-7, so the J call may be wrong. This CDR3 region has 13 residues. From germline, CDR1 is SNHLY and CDR2 FYNNEI. CDR3 DNA sequence: TGTGCCAGCAAGCGGGAGGGCCCCATCGAGCAGTACTTC. It codes for CASKREGPIEQYF.

V is TRBV6-6 and J is TRBJ1-1, with D perhaps matching TRBD1 (5 bases). V lost 10 bases and J lost 1, with 13 bases in between. Germline CDR1 is MNHNY and CDR2 is SVGAGI (reference sequence). The CDR3 runs to 13 residues. CDR3 DNA: TGTGCCACCCGACAGCCCAAGAACACTGAAGCTTTCTTT. As protein: CATRQPKNTEAFF.

The chain has TRBV7-6 and TRBJ2-1, with D tentatively TRBD2 (7 bases). Trimming stripped 5 bases from V and 8 bases from J, with 19 bases between. CDR3 size: 15 residues. The germline V gene has CDR1 SGHVS and CDR2 FNYEAQ. The CDR3 loop is CASSRGAGKNHEQFF. The CDR3 region has the DNA TGTGCCAGCAGCCGGGGGGCGGGAAAGAACCATGAGCAGTTCTTC.

For the CDR3, the DNA is TGTGCCAGCAGCTTGGGGACAGGGGGAACTCTGAACACTGAAGCTTTCTTT. Translation gives CASSLGTGGTLNTEAFF. The chain uses TRBV7-9 and TRBJ1-1, with 11 bases matching TRBD1. The CDR3 is 17 amino acids. With 3 bases clipped from V and 0 bases from J, the junction kept 6 bases outside the gene matches. Looked up from germline, CDR1 is SEHNR and CDR2 is FQNEAQ (reference sequence).

The chain couples TRBV7-9 to TRBJ2-5, with 10 bases fitting TRBD1. CDR1 and CDR2 (germline): SEHNR, FQNEAQ (reference sequence). V was clipped by 5 bases and J by 11 bases; unmatched bases: 17. The CDR3 extends over 16 amino acids. CDR3 DNA sequence: TGTGCCAGCAGCCCATCCGGGACAGGGGTTTCGAGGGAGCAGTACTTC. It specifies CASSPSGTGVSREQYF. Based on the CDR3 plus reference TRBV7-9 and TRBJ2-5, the full variable domain is DTGVSQNPRHKITKRGQNVTFRCDPISEHNRLYWYRQTLGQGPEFLTYFQNEAQLEKSRLLSDRFSAERPKGSFSTLEIQRTEQGDSAMYLCASSPSGTGVSREQYFGPGTRLLVL.

The chain couples TRBV7-3 to TRBJ2-7; 8 positions agree with TRBD2. CDR3 length equals 15 residues. Germline CDR1 SGHTA, CDR2 FQGTGA. Unmatched junction bases numbered 8, after V lost 3 bases and J lost 4 bases. In DNA, the CDR3 is TGTGCCAGCAGCTTCCAGCGGGGGAGTGGTTACGAGCAGTACTTC. Protein product: CASSFQRGSGYEQYF.

The chain joins TRBV28 to TRBJ2-7; no definite D call. V was trimmed by 6 bases and J by 5 bases, leaving 11 bases between them. The CDR3 is 12 residues long. Germline values: CDR1 MDHEN, CDR2 SYDVKM. The CDR3 loop reads CASRSPGHEQYF. CDR3 sequence (DNA): TGTGCCAGCAGGAGTCCAGGCCACGAGCAGTACTTC.

V usage is TRBV20-1 and J usage is TRBJ2-1, with 7 bases matching TRBD2. The CDR3 is 11 amino acids. Germline CDR1 reads DFQATT; CDR2 reads SNEGSKA (reference sequence). Trimming removed 0 bases from V and 15 bases from J; junction bases left unmatched: 5. CDR3 sequence reads: CSARDRTGGFF. CDR3 DNA sequence: TGCAGTGCTAGAGATAGAACGGGAGGGTTCTTC.

This chain links TRBV19 with TRBJ1-5; tentative D call: TRBD1 (6 bases). V dropped 3 bases and J dropped 4 bases, with 10 bases sitting between them. This CDR3 is built from 14 residues. CDR1 is LNHDA, CDR2 SQIVND, per germline (reference sequence). This chain's CDR3 is CASSIGTRNQPQHF. The CDR3 DNA is TGTGCCAGTAGTATCGGGACAAGAAATCAGCCCCAGCATTTT. Full variable domain (remainder filled in from reference TRBV19 and TRBJ1-5): DGGITQSPKYLFRKEGQNVTLSCEQNLNHDAMYWYRQDPGQGLRLIYYSQIVNDFQKGDIAEGYSVSREKKESFPLTVTSAQKNPTAFYLCASSIGTRNQPQHFGDGTRLSIL.

The V call is TRBV5-1, the J call TRBJ2-7; TRBD2 agrees at 13 bases. CDR1 is SGHRS and CDR2 is YFSETQ in the germline V gene. The CDR3 runs to 17 residues. The V gene end was trimmed by 4 bases and the J gene end by 0 bases; junction bases not matched to a gene: 7. Written as DNA, the CDR3 is TGCGCCAGCAGCCGGGGGACTAGCGGGACGAGCTCCTACGAGCAGTACTTC. This gives the protein CASSRGTSGTSSYEQYF.

The chain carries TRBV7-3 and TRBJ1-2; 8 bases map to TRBD1. CDR3 size: 13 residues. Trimming took 5 bases from V and 8 from J; bases not matched to a gene: 7. CDR1 and CDR2 from the germline V gene are SGHTA and FQGTGA. The CDR3 region is CASSTPTGDGYTF. In DNA form, the CDR3 reads TGTGCCAGCAGCACCCCGACAGGGGACGGCTACACCTTC.